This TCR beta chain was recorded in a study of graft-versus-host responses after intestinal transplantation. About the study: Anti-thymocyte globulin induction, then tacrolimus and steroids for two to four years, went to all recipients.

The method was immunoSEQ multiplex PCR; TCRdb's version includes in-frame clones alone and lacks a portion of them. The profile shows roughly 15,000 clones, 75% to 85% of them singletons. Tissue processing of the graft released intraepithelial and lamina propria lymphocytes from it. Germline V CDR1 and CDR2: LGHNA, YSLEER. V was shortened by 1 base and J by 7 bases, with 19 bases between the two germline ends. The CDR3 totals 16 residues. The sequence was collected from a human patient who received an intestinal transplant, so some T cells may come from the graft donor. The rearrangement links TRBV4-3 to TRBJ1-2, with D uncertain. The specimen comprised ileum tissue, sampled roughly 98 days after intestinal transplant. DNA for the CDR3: TGCGCCAGCAGCCAAGTTCCGAGGCGAACGCCCGGTGGCTACACCTTC. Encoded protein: CASSQVPRRTPGGYTF.